These T cell receptor beta chains were read from a single sample in a study of blood T cell repertoires in COVID-19. Profiling relied on immunoSEQ multiplex PCR, and the TCRdb table lists in-frame clones only, not all of them. The sample lists about 240,000 clones; approximately 90% were seen once. Input material: peripheral blood. Source of these receptors: a man aged 55 to 70 who had recovered from COVID-19. CDR3s include the opening cysteine and the closing phenylalanine or tryptophan. D genes are given only for firm matches. Rows may omit the clone size; those that give it use once, few, many or a size class.

J | D | size | V | CDR3 | DNA
TRBJ1-4 | TRBD1 | - | TRBV28 | CASGDRGRDEKLFF | TGTGCCAGCGGGGACAGGGGGCGAGATGAAAAACTGTTTTTT
TRBJ1-2 | - | once | TRBV7-2 | CASSLGKGNYGYTF | TGTGCCAGCAGCTTAGGGAAGGGGAACTATGGCTACACCTTC
TRBJ1-6 | - | - | TRBV4-1 | CASSQDGHYNSPLHF | TGCGCCAGCAGCCAAGATGGACACTATAATTCACCCCTCCACTTT
TRBJ1-2 | - | - | TRBV12-5 | CASGTQDTYGYTF | TGTGCTAGTGGTACGCAAGATACATATGGCTACACCTTC
TRBJ2-7 | - | - | TRBV7-2 | CASSSGQTYEQYF | TGTGCCAGCAGCTCTGGACAGACCTACGAGCAGTACTTC
TRBJ2-3 | TRBD2 | - | TRBV19 | CASSPGLAGGITDTQYF | TGTGCCAGTAGCCCCGGGCTAGCGGGGGGAATCACAGATACGCAGTATTTT
TRBJ2-2 | TRBD1 | - | TRBV6-5 | CASSYPGTGYTGELFF | TGTGCCAGCAGTTACCCCGGGACAGGGTACACCGGGGAGCTGTTTTTT
TRBJ1-6 | TRBD1 | - | TRBV27 | CASSGGTGTGGGSPLHF | TGTGCCAGCAGTGGGGGGACCGGGACAGGGGGAGGTTCACCCCTCCACTTT
TRBJ2-6 | - | - | TRBV4-1 | CASSQYTVSNGANVLTF | TGCGCCAGCAGCCAATATACAGTGAGTAATGGGGCCAACGTCCTGACTTTC
TRBJ2-2 | TRBD2 | - | TRBV7-2 | CASSLVVRLADNTGELFF | TGTGCCAGCAGCTTAGTAGTAAGGCTAGCGGATAACACCGGGGAGCTGTTTTTT
TRBJ2-3 | TRBD2 | few | TRBV5-1 | CASSLGLAVRADTQYF | TGCGCCAGCAGCTTGGGACTAGCGGTTCGAGCAGATACGCAGTATTTT
TRBJ1-2 | TRBD1 | - | TRBV27 | CASSPKTRQGLGHLSSGYTF | TGTGCCAGCAGTCCAAAGACGAGACAGGGACTGGGGCACTTAAGTTCGGGCTACACCTTC
TRBJ2-2 | - | - | TRBV4-2 | CASSQDLRVGELFF | TGTGCCAGCAGCCAAGATCTACGAGTCGGGGAGCTGTTTTTT
TRBJ1-5 | - | - | TRBV6-1 | CASSTTGTSRQPQHF | TGTGCCAGCAGTACTACCGGGACAAGCAGACAGCCCCAGCATTTT
TRBJ2-3 | - | - | TRBV15 | CATISGPILGTDTQYF | TGTGCCACCATAAGTGGTCCCATACTTGGCACAGATACGCAGTATTTT
TRBJ2-7 | TRBD1 | - | TRBV15 | CATSRFGQGLNEQYF | TGTGCCACCAGCAGGTTTGGACAGGGGTTGAACGAGCAGTACTTC
TRBJ1-2 | - | - | TRBV12-3/TRBV12-4 | CASSKTENYGYTF | TGTGCCAGCAGTAAGACAGAGAACTATGGCTACACCTTC
TRBJ1-5 | - | - | TRBV20-1 | CSASGGNQPQHF | TGCAGTGCTAGTGGAGGCAATCAGCCCCAGCATTTT
TRBJ2-2 | TRBD1 | - | TRBV11-1 | CASGGQANTGELFF | TGTGCCAGCGGTGGACAGGCGAACACCGGGGAGCTGTTTTTT
TRBJ1-1 | TRBD1 | many | TRBV5-6 | CASSPDRGLIGTEAFF | TGTGCCAGCAGCCCGGACAGGGGTTTGATTGGCACTGAAGCTTTCTTT
TRBJ2-5 | TRBD1 | - | TRBV11-3 | CASSSRQGTQETQYF | TGTGCCAGCAGCTCTAGACAGGGGACGCAAGAGACCCAGTACTTC
TRBJ1-1 | - | - | TRBV2 | CASSRGGGTEAFF | TGTGCCAGCAGCCGGGGGGGAGGAACTGAAGCTTTCTTT
TRBJ1-4 | - | - | TRBV6-5 | CASSSHGATNEKLFF | TGTGCCAGCAGTTCGCACGGAGCAACTAATGAAAAACTGTTTTTT
TRBJ1-5 | TRBD1 | - | TRBV3-1/TRBV3-2 | CASSLQGASNQPQHF | TGTGCCAGCAGCTTACAGGGGGCCAGCAATCAGCCCCAGCATTTT
TRBJ1-2 | - | - | TRBV6-5 | CASWAVNYGYTF | TGTGCCAGCTGGGCAGTAAACTATGGCTACACCTTC
TRBJ1-3 | - | - | TRBV4-1 | CASSEEPEGNTIYF | TGCGCCAGCAGCGAGGAACCTGAAGGAAACACCATATATTTT
TRBJ1-2 | - | - | TRBV9 | CASSRGGGYGYTF | TGTGCCAGCAGCAGAGGGGGGGGCTATGGCTACACCTTC
TRBJ2-3 | TRBD2 | - | TRBV29-1 | CSVDFGGGPNTQYF | TGCAGCGTTGATTTCGGCGGGGGGCCTAATACGCAGTATTTT
TRBJ2-7 | TRBD1 | - | TRBV7-9 | CASSLYGTGRDEQYF | TGTGCCAGCAGCTTATACGGGACAGGGCGCGACGAGCAGTACTTC
TRBJ1-1 | - | - | TRBV18 | CASSPPGQNTEAFF | TGTGCCAGCTCACCACCAGGACAGAACACTGAAGCTTTCTTT
TRBJ2-1 | TRBD2 | - | TRBV6-1 | CASSDLKRGGYNEQFF | TGTGCCAGCAGTGATCTTAAGCGGGGGGGCTACAATGAGCAGTTCTTC